Presented here are 25 T cell receptor beta chains from one specimen sequenced in a study of long-term antiretroviral therapy in people with HIV. The immunoSEQ assay was v3.0, run at survey level. This table comes from immunoSEQ multiplex PCR, and its TCRdb copy is limited to in-frame clones, with some not included. The sample has around 40,000 clones, approximately 85% seen once. Here the sequenced sample was unsorted PBMCs, taken 2.2 years after starting antiretroviral therapy. These receptors originate from a man between 18 and 35 years old with HIV.

The chain carries TRBV7-9 and TRBJ2-7; D uncertain. Trimming cost V 1 base and J 2 bases, with 6 bases left between them. The germline gives CDR1 SEHNR, CDR2 FQNEAQ (reference sequence). The CDR3 has 13 amino acids. The CDR3 loop reads CASSLVGTYEQYF. In nucleotides, the CDR3 is TGTGCCAGCAGCTTAGTGGGGACCTACGAGCAGTACTTC.

The rearrangement links TRBV7-9 to TRBJ1-2, with 9 bases fitting TRBD1. Germline V lookup: CDR1 SEHNR, CDR2 FQNEAQ (reference sequence). The trim removed 1 base at V and 4 bases at J, leaving 7 bases unmatched. The CDR3 contains 16 residues. CDR3 coding DNA: TGTGCCAGCAGCTTAGTGGTGGACAGGGGAAGCTATGGCTACACCTTC. This sequence encodes CASSLVVDRGSYGYTF.

This clone was observed a single time. The chain combines TRBV5-1 with TRBJ2-7; D perhaps matches TRBD1 (6 bases). Germline-derived CDR1 and CDR2 are SGHRS and YFSETQ. V was shortened by 0 bases and J by 9 bases, with 10 bases between the two germline ends. The CDR3 length is 12 residues. The CDR3 is CASSLDGGGQYF. The CDR3 region has the DNA TGCGCCAGCAGCTTGGATGGGGGCGGGCAGTACTTC.

The chain is built from TRBV27 and TRBJ2-3; 9 nucleotides align to TRBD2. Germline V gene lookup returns CDR1 MNHEY and CDR2 SMNVEV (reference sequence). Trimming took 7 bases from V and 0 from J; bases not matched to a gene: 5. The length of the CDR3 is 15 residues. DNA of the CDR3: TGTGCCAGCACCGGCCTAGCGGGAAGCACAGATACGCAGTATTTT. This codes for CASTGLAGSTDTQYF.

The chain links TRBV5-3 to TRBJ1-1, with 8 positions matching TRBD1. TRBV5-3 is filed as an ORF, its function uncertain. The CDR3 extends over 13 amino acids. V lost 3 bases and J lost 4; bases outside the gene matches: 2. As DNA, the CDR3 is TGTGCCAGAAGCTGGACAGGGTGCACTGAAGCTTTCTTT. Translation: CARSWTGCTEAFF.

J is TRBJ1-1 and V is TRBV6-5; possible D gene TRBD1, 5 bases. Germline CDR1 reads MNHEY; CDR2 reads SVGAGI. The CDR3 totals 14 residues. V lost 3 bases to trimming and J lost 5 bases, with 13 bases between them. CDR3 amino acids: CASSYWGVETEAFF. The DNA for the CDR3 is TGTGCCAGCAGTTATTGGGGGGTAGAAACTGAAGCTTTCTTT.

V gene TRBV23-1 combines with J gene TRBJ2-5; 8 nucleotides agree with TRBD1. TRBV23-1 is identified as an open reading frame with a role that is uncertain. The CDR3 runs 16 residues. V shed 2 bases and J 3 bases; nucleotides not matched to a gene: 8. CDR3: CASSQAGDRREETQYF. The CDR3 DNA follows: TGCGCCAGCAGTCAAGCAGGGGACAGGAGGGAAGAGACCCAGTACTTC.

The chain combines TRBV30 with TRBJ1-5, with D unresolved. Trimming shortened V by 2 bases and J by 0 bases, and 23 bases separated the two germline ends. The germline V gene has CDR1 GTSNPN and CDR2 SVGIG (reference sequence). The length of the CDR3 is 19 residues. The CDR3 sequence is CAWSTGRHATVYSNQPQHF. CDR3 sequence (DNA): TGTGCCTGGAGTACCGGACGGCACGCCACGGTTTATAGCAATCAGCCCCAGCATTTT.

V gene TRBV11-1 combines with J gene TRBJ1-2; weak D call: TRBD1 (6 bases). V was trimmed by 5 bases and J by 6 bases, leaving 19 bases between them. The CDR3 extends over 15 amino acids. Germline values: CDR1 SGHAT, CDR2 FQDESV (reference sequence). This chain's CDR3 is CASSRDTGRWDGYTF. The CDR3 coding sequence is TGTGCCAGCAGCCGGGACACAGGGCGCTGGGATGGCTACACCTTC.

The rearrangement joins TRBV23-1 to TRBJ1-1, with D unclear. TRBV23-1 is noted as an ORF with a role that remains uncertain. V dropped 0 bases and J dropped 3 bases, with 20 bases sitting between them. The length of the CDR3 is 18 residues. The CDR3 sequence is CASSQSGPLPSRDTEAFF. The CDR3 DNA reads TGCGCCAGCAGTCAATCGGGCCCTTTACCTTCTAGGGACACTGAAGCTTTCTTT.

V usage is TRBV4-1 and J usage is TRBJ1-2; D is perhaps TRBD1 (6 bases). CDR3 length: 14 residues. V was cut by 3 bases and J by 2 bases, with 10 bases left in between. The germline V gene encodes CDR1 MGHRA and CDR2 YSYEKL. The CDR3 sequence is CASSQEGGNYGYTF. In DNA form, the CDR3 reads TGCGCCAGCAGCCAGGAGGGGGGGAACTATGGCTACACCTTC.

The table lists this clone with a count of one. CDR3 residues: CASSLGVGNEQFF. The DNA for the CDR3 is TGTGCCAGCAGCTTAGGAGTCGGTAATGAGCAGTTCTTC. The J gene is TRBJ2-1, the V gene TRBV11-3, with D uncertain. The CDR3 extends over 13 amino acids. Trimming pared 1 base from V and 7 bases from J, leaving 8 bases between. Germline V gene lookup returns CDR1 SGHNT and CDR2 YENEEA.

CDR3 region: CASTMGAEEELFF. The CDR3, as DNA: TGTGCCAGCACCATGGGGGCGGAAGAAGAACTGTTTTTT. The V and J genes are TRBV28 and TRBJ1-4, with D tentatively TRBD1 (6 bases). V was cut by 7 bases and J by 12 bases, with 18 bases left in between. The CDR3 is 13 amino acids. Germline V CDR1 and CDR2: MDHEN, SYDVKM.

V is TRBV12-5 and J is TRBJ1-1; a weak D match, TRBD1 (5 bases). The V end was cut by 7 bases, the J end by 4 bases, with 13 bases between. The germline V gene has CDR1 LGHNT and CDR2 FRNRAP. The CDR3 is made up of 13 amino acids. CDR3 coding DNA: TGTGCTAGTGCCCAGGGTTTCCGCACTGAAGCTTTCTTT. Encoded protein: CASAQGFRTEAFF.

The table lists this clone with a count of one. The chain uses TRBV2 and TRBJ2-7; D is ambiguous. The CDR3 spans 11 residues. The V and J ends lost 4 bases and 5 bases respectively, with 6 bases between them. Germline V gene sequence: CDR1 SNHLY, CDR2 FYNNEI. CDR3 loop: CASSVADEQYF. CDR3 in DNA: TGTGCCAGCAGTGTGGCGGACGAGCAGTACTTC.

The CDR3 nucleotides read TGTGCCAGCTCATGGGCCAATGAGCAGTTCTTC. This translates into CASSWANEQFF. The chain uses TRBV5-6 and TRBJ2-1; no firm D call. The CDR3 extends over 11 amino acids. With 7 bases removed from V and 6 bases from J, the gap between germline ends came to 8 bases. The germline gives CDR1 SGHDT, CDR2 YYEEEE.

J is TRBJ1-1 and V is TRBV20-1, with D hard to call. The V end was cut by 0 bases, the J end by 7 bases, with 6 bases between. The CDR3 totals 11 residues. Per the germline V gene, CDR1 is DFQATT and CDR2 is SNEGSKA (reference sequence). The CDR3 loop reads CSARDRLEAFF. The CDR3 DNA sequence: TGCAGTGCTAGAGACCGACTTGAAGCTTTCTTT.

V usage is TRBV9 and J usage is TRBJ2-7, with unresolved D. The germline V gene has CDR1 SGDLS and CDR2 YYNGEE. The CDR3 consists of 13 residues. Trimming shortened V by 4 bases and J by 4 bases, and 12 bases separated the two germline ends. The CDR3 coding sequence is TGTGCCAGCAGCTCTTCTAGAGAATACGAGCAGTACTTC. Translation: CASSSSREYEQYF.

This rearrangement joins TRBV5-5 to TRBJ2-7, with 10 bases that match TRBD1. From germline, CDR1 is SGHKS and CDR2 YYEKEE (reference sequence). The trim removed 5 bases at V and 5 bases at J, leaving 10 bases unmatched. This CDR3 has 15 residues. This CDR3 reads CASSLRQGAPNEQYF. CDR3 bases: TGTGCCAGCAGTTTGCGACAGGGGGCGCCCAACGAGCAGTACTTC.

The chain joins TRBV19 to TRBJ2-6; tentative D call: TRBD2 (6 bases). CDR3 length: 17 amino acids. Trimming took 1 base from V and 3 from J, leaving 13 bases between them. Germline V gene sequence: CDR1 LNHDA, CDR2 SQIVND (reference sequence). The CDR3 loop reads CASSIVGGVGGANVLTF. DNA for the CDR3: TGTGCCAGTAGTATAGTAGGCGGGGTTGGTGGGGCCAACGTCCTGACTTTC.

This chain connects TRBV5-4 to TRBJ1-1; 9 bases map to TRBD1. V gave up 0 bases and J gave up 8 bases; unmatched junction bases: 2. Germline V gives CDR1 SGHNT, CDR2 YYREEE (reference sequence). This CDR3 spans 13 amino acids. CDR3 in amino acids: CASSLEGTGEAFF. In nucleotides, the CDR3 is TGTGCCAGCAGCTTGGAAGGGACAGGGGAAGCTTTCTTT.

The CDR3 DNA reads TGTGCCAGCAGCTTACTAAGGGGAGGAACTGAAGCTTTCTTT. Its translation is CASSLLRGGTEAFF. This chain links TRBV11-2 with TRBJ1-1, with D possibly being TRBD1 (5 bases). Per the germline V gene, CDR1 is SGHAT and CDR2 is FQNNGV. Trimming shortened V by 2 bases and J by 5 bases, and 12 bases separated the two germline ends. The CDR3 runs to 14 residues. The whole variable domain, filled in from reference TRBV11-2 and TRBJ1-1, reads EAGVAQSPRYKIIEKRQSVAFWCNPISGHATLYWYQQILGQGPKLLIQFQNNGVVDDSQLPKDRFSAERLKGVDSTLKIQPAKLEDSAVYLCASSLLRGGTEAFFGQGTRLTVV.

The chain uses TRBV15 and TRBJ2-5; D ambiguous. V was trimmed by 3 bases and J by 1 base, leaving 9 bases between them. Germline values: CDR1 LNHNV, CDR2 YYDKDF (reference sequence). The CDR3 consists of 14 residues. This chain's CDR3 is CATSSFSPQETQYF. DNA for the CDR3: TGTGCCACCAGCAGTTTTAGCCCCCAAGAGACCCAGTACTTC.

The CDR3 here is CASSSLAGLANEQFF. Written as DNA, the CDR3 is TGTGCCAGCAGCTCATTAGCGGGACTTGCCAATGAGCAGTTCTTC. The genes are TRBV7-2 and TRBJ2-1; 8 nucleotides line up with TRBD2. Per the germline V gene, CDR1 is SGHTA and CDR2 is FQGNSA. With 4 bases clipped from V and 6 bases from J, the junction kept 8 bases outside the gene matches. The CDR3 extends over 15 amino acids.

The chain carries TRBV5-5 and TRBJ1-3; D not resolved. This CDR3 spans 14 amino acids. Trimming pared 0 bases from V and 0 bases from J, leaving 4 bases between. Germline CDR1 SGHKS, CDR2 YYEKEE (reference sequence). The CDR3 here is CASSLGRSGNTIYF. DNA of the CDR3: TGTGCCAGCAGCTTGGGCCGCTCTGGAAACACCATATATTTT. Complete variable domain (other parts from reference TRBV5-5 and TRBJ1-3): DAGVTQSPTHLIKTRGQQVTLRCSPISGHKSVSWYQQVLGQGPQFIFQYYEKEERGRGNFPDRFSARQFPNYSSELNVNALLLGDSALYLCASSLGRSGNTIYFGEGSWLTVV.